The 9 T cell receptor beta chains below come from one sample, sequenced in a study of blood T cells in healthy people across ages. Using a J-beta primer mix together with a sample-barcoded 5' primer, a second PCR was run for roughly 6 to 12 cycles. TCRdb used MiXCR to reprocess the 5' RACE reads, holding one entry per CDR3 protein. The sample consists of about 1.4 million distinct CDR3 sequences, 55% to 75% of them appearing once. Sequencing was performed on blood. These receptors all stem from a man younger than 35 in good health.

This clonotype appeared a single time. Here the CDR3 reads CASSGYNGTSGRRNEQFF. The CDR3 DNA is TGTGCCAGCAGTGGCTATAACGGGACTAGCGGGAGGAGGAATGAGCAGTTCTTC. V usage is TRBV6-1 and J usage is TRBJ2-1; 15 bases align to TRBD2. The CDR3 covers 18 residues. The germline V gene has CDR1 MNHNS and CDR2 SASEGT. V lost 4 bases to trimming and J lost 7 bases; unmatched junction nucleotides: 11.

The chain carries TRBV29-1 and TRBJ1-4, with D unresolved. Trimming left V 3 bases short and J 4 bases short, with 9 bases between. Germline CDR1 and CDR2: SQVTM and ANQGSEA. The CDR3 is 13 amino acids. The CDR3 sequence: CSVDTGINEKLFF. In DNA, the CDR3 is TGCAGCGTTGACACCGGCATTAATGAAAAACTGTTTTTT.

This sequence joins TRBV3-1 and TRBJ2-3, with TRBD1 matching over 7 bases. Germline CDR1 LGHDT, CDR2 YNNKEL (reference sequence). This CDR3 contains 14 residues. V was pared by 4 bases and J by 5 bases, with 6 bases of the junction left unmatched. DNA of the CDR3: TGTGCCAGCAGCCCCGACAGGGTGGTAGATACGCAGTATTTT. It yields the protein CASSPDRVVDTQYF.

The chain joins TRBV20-1 to TRBJ2-7, with 14 bases matching TRBD2. The CDR3 length is 17 residues. Germline V gene lookup returns CDR1 DFQATT and CDR2 SNEGSKA (reference sequence). Trimming took 0 bases from V and 5 from J; bases not matched to a gene: 9. Here the CDR3 reads CSARDLGLAGGLDEQYF. CDR3 DNA sequence: TGCAGTGCTAGAGATTTAGGACTAGCGGGAGGTCTGGACGAGCAGTACTTC.

The chain joins TRBV15 to TRBJ2-1; D is ambiguous. Trimming pared 0 bases from V and 8 bases from J, leaving 14 bases between. CDR3 size: 15 residues. The germline CDR1 and CDR2 sequences are LNHNV and YYDKDF (reference sequence). The CDR3 here is CATSRDGLGSDEQFF. CDR3 DNA: TGTGCCACCAGCAGAGATGGTCTGGGATCGGATGAGCAGTTCTTC.

J is TRBJ2-1 and V is TRBV27; D remains ambiguous. The V and J ends lost 0 bases and 4 bases respectively, with 10 bases between them. CDR3 size: 15 residues. The V gene's germline CDR1 is MNHEY and CDR2 SMNVEV (reference sequence). The CDR3 sequence: CASSLSRFAYNEQFF. The CDR3 DNA reads TGTGCCAGCAGTTTATCCAGGTTCGCATACAATGAGCAGTTCTTC.

The chain is built from TRBV5-5 and TRBJ2-1; 9 bases map to TRBD2. CDR1 is SGHKS and CDR2 is YYEKEE in the germline V gene (reference sequence). J lost 9 bases, V lost 2 bases, and 9 bases had no gene match. This CDR3 has 15 amino acids. The CDR3 loop reads CASSFAAGGQGEQFF. CDR3 in DNA: TGTGCCAGCAGCTTTGCGGCGGGGGGGCAGGGTGAGCAGTTCTTC.

The chain is built from TRBV6-5 and TRBJ2-7; D is undetermined. The J call may be in error: the DNA end matches TRBJ2-5 better. CDR3 length: 11 residues. Looked up from germline, CDR1 is MNHEY and CDR2 is SVGAGI. The CDR3, as DNA: TGTGCCAGCAGTTGGAGAGGGACCCAGTACTTC. Protein sequence: CASSWRGTQYF.

This clonotype has only a few counts. The J gene is TRBJ1-6, the V gene TRBV6-5, with 7 nucleotides matching TRBD1. CDR3 length: 17 residues. V was pared by 6 bases and J by 9 bases, with 17 bases of the junction left unmatched. Germline loops: CDR1 MNHEY, CDR2 SVGAGI. CDR3 coding DNA: TGTGCCAGCAGCAGGAACCCCGAACAGGGGCTTAGTTCACCCCTCCACTTT. As protein: CASSRNPEQGLSSPLHF.